These 29 T cell receptor beta chains came from one sample sequenced in a study of Ad26.COV2.S vaccination and SARS-CoV-2 variants. Some clones are missing from TCRdb's copy, which holds only in-frame ones; the method was immunoSEQ multiplex PCR. The sample consists of around 340,000 clones, around 88% of them appearing once. The treatment is: roughly 20 received Ad26.COV2.S at low or high dose, single or two shots; about 5 received placebo; per-sample allocation not given. Samples came from day 63 after the first vaccine or placebo injection. The sample was peripheral blood, taken in a trial of Ad26.COV2.S vaccine versus placebo. The source of these receptors is a person aged 18 to 59 who received the Ad26.COV2.S COVID-19 vaccine or a placebo.

The chain joins TRBV5-5 to TRBJ2-3; D may be TRBD2 (5 bases). The CDR3 length is 15 residues. The germline CDR1 and CDR2 sequences are SGHKS and YYEKEE (reference sequence). Trimming shortened V by 2 bases and J by 0 bases, and 10 bases separated the two germline ends. CDR3 DNA: TGTGCCAGCAGCTTTGAAGAGGGAAGCACAGATACGCAGTATTTT. It codes for CASSFEEGSTDTQYF.

The rearrangement uses TRBV5-6 and TRBJ1-2; maybe TRBD1 (5 bases). V gave up 2 bases and J gave up 0 bases, with 11 bases separating them. CDR1 is SGHDT, CDR2 YYEEEE, per germline. This CDR3 is built from 15 residues. In DNA, the CDR3 is TGTGCCAGCAGCTTTGGGGGGGATCCTAACTATGGCTACACCTTC. As protein: CASSFGGDPNYGYTF.

In this sample, this clone turned up a few times. This chain connects TRBV30 to TRBJ2-7; 7 bases are shared with TRBD1. The CDR3 runs to 18 residues. Germline CDR1 is GTSNPN and CDR2 is SVGIG (reference sequence). V trimming: 0 bases; J trimming: 2 bases; junction bases outside the gene matches: 16. Written as DNA, the CDR3 is TGTGCCTGGAGTGTAATTGGGACAGTGTGGGGAAGAACCTACGAGCAGTACTTC. This translates into CAWSVIGTVWGRTYEQYF.

The rearrangement links TRBV2 to TRBJ2-1; TRBD2 matches at 11 bases. Germline V gives CDR1 SNHLY, CDR2 FYNNEI. The junction had 5 bases not matched to a gene; V was cut back by 0 bases and J by 7 bases. The CDR3 has 16 residues. The CDR3 is CASSEASGRARNEQFF. The DNA for the CDR3 is TGTGCCAGCAGTGAAGCTAGCGGGAGGGCGCGTAATGAGCAGTTCTTC.

The V call is TRBV19, the J call TRBJ2-2; D could derive from TRBD1 or TRBD2 (6 bases each). Trimming removed 4 bases at V and 8 bases at J, with 20 bases between. Per the germline V gene, CDR1 is LNHDA and CDR2 is SQIVND (reference sequence). The length of the CDR3 is 16 residues. The CDR3 loop reads CASSTPRQAGSGELFF. CDR3 coding DNA: TGTGCCAGTAGTACCCCCCGACAGGCGGGATCTGGGGAGCTGTTTTTT.

V gene TRBV3-1 (or the pseudogene TRBV3-2) combines with J gene TRBJ2-7; no definite D call. The CDR3 covers 14 residues. Trimming left V 1 base short and J 2 bases short, with 9 bases between. Looked up from germline, CDR1 is LGHDT and CDR2 is YNNKEL (reference sequence). CDR3 residues: CASSQAPLTYEQYF. The CDR3, as DNA: TGTGCCAGCAGCCAAGCTCCACTTACCTACGAGCAGTACTTC.

The chain has TRBV30 and TRBJ1-4, with TRBD1 identical over 7 bases. The germline CDR1 and CDR2 sequences are GTSNPN and SVGIG (reference sequence). Germline trimming cut 0 bases from V and 6 bases from J; bases unmatched to any gene: 4. This CDR3 comprises 14 residues. CDR3 loop: CAWSVGTADEKLFF. The DNA for the CDR3 is TGTGCCTGGAGTGTAGGGACAGCAGATGAAAAACTGTTTTTT. Full variable domain (rest looked up from reference TRBV30 and TRBJ1-4): SQTIHQWPATLVQPVGSPLSLECTVEGTSNPNLYWYRQAAGRGLQLLFYSVGIGQISSEVPQNLSASRPQDRQFILSSKKLLLSDSGFYLCAWSVGTADEKLFFGSGTQLSVL.

V and J are TRBV2 and TRBJ2-3; D is possibly TRBD2 (5 bases). The germline CDR1 and CDR2 sequences are SNHLY and FYNNEI. The CDR3 totals 14 residues. The V end lost 2 bases, the J end lost 2 bases, and 8 bases lay between the germline ends. The CDR3 region is CASSEWTYTDTQYF. DNA of the CDR3: TGTGCCAGCAGTGAATGGACTTACACAGATACGCAGTATTTT.

This clone was detected only once. The chain employs TRBV6-1 and TRBJ2-3; D is unresolved. Trimming stripped 1 base from V and 0 bases from J, with 5 bases between. Germline-derived CDR1 and CDR2 are MNHNS and SASEGT. The CDR3 is 14 amino acids. The DNA of the CDR3 is TGTGCCAGCAGTGAAGGGTCTAGCACAGATACGCAGTATTTT. Translated, it gives CASSEGSSTDTQYF.

V is TRBV7-2 and J is TRBJ2-1, with a weak D call TRBD2 (6 bases). Per germline, CDR1 SGHTA and CDR2 FQGNSA. The CDR3 runs to 15 residues. The V gene lost 1 base and the J gene lost 3 bases, with 10 bases spanning the gap. CDR3 sequence: CASSLDSGNYNEQFF. The CDR3 DNA is TGTGCCAGCAGCTTAGATAGCGGAAACTACAATGAGCAGTTCTTC.

The gene calls are TRBV12-3 or TRBV12-4 and TRBJ1-5; D unclear. The CDR3 consists of 12 residues. Trimming shortened V by 6 bases and J by 6 bases, and 9 bases separated the two germline ends. The CDR3 sequence is CASRTFGQPQHF. In DNA form, the CDR3 reads TGTGCCAGCAGGACTTTTGGTCAGCCCCAGCATTTT.

As concerns this clone: Other DNA sequences in this specimen translate into the identical CDR3. The chain has TRBV27 and TRBJ2-2; no definite D call. Germline V gives CDR1 MNHEY, CDR2 SMNVEV (reference sequence). With 6 bases removed from V and 1 base from J, the gap between germline ends came to 3 bases. The CDR3 spans 12 residues. The CDR3 is CASSRNTGELFF. In DNA, the CDR3 is TGTGCCAGCAGCCGGAACACCGGGGAGCTGTTTTTT.

The chain combines TRBV9 with TRBJ2-3; either TRBD1 or TRBD2 may fit D (5 bases each). The CDR3 sequence is 15 residues long. V gave up 0 bases and J gave up 4 bases, with 12 bases separating them. Germline V gene data show CDR1 as SGDLS and CDR2 as YYNGEE. The CDR3 DNA sequence: TGTGCCAGCAGCGTAGTAGGGGACCGGGCAGATACGCAGTATTTT. Its protein is CASSVVGDRADTQYF.

This sequence joins TRBV2 and TRBJ1-1; D is undetermined. The CDR3 is 12 amino acids. V dropped 3 bases and J dropped 5 bases, with 7 bases sitting between them. CDR1 is SNHLY, CDR2 FYNNEI, per germline. CDR3 coding DNA: TGTGCCAGCAGTGATCCCGGGACTGAAGCTTTCTTT. Its protein is CASSDPGTEAFF.

The chain links TRBV28 to TRBJ2-5; 10 bases match TRBD2. CDR3 size: 13 residues. V lost 7 bases to trimming and J lost 3 bases; unmatched junction nucleotides: 2. The germline gives CDR1 MDHEN, CDR2 SYDVKM. The CDR3 DNA follows: TGTGCCAGCACCCTAGCGGGGGAAGAGACCCAGTACTTC. Its translation: CASTLAGEETQYF.

The chain is built from TRBV27 and TRBJ1-5; 10 nucleotides match TRBD1. Germline assignment: CDR1 MNHEY and CDR2 SMNVEV (reference sequence). The CDR3 loop spans 13 amino acids. V gave up 6 bases and J gave up 6 bases; unmatched junction bases: 2. This chain's CDR3 is CASRGTGAQPQHF. CDR3 sequence (DNA): TGTGCCAGCAGAGGGACAGGGGCTCAGCCCCAGCATTTT.

The V call is TRBV18, the J call TRBJ2-1, with TRBD2 as a possible D gene (6 bases). This CDR3 spans 13 amino acids. V lost 5 bases, J lost 8 bases, and 13 bases lay in between. Germline CDR1 reads KGHSH; CDR2 reads LQKENI. The CDR3 region is CASSSPTRYEQFF. CDR3 bases: TGTGCCAGCTCATCCCCGACTAGATATGAGCAGTTCTTC.

J is TRBJ2-7 and V is TRBV6-5, with D perhaps TRBD2 (5 bases). This CDR3 has 13 residues. Per germline, CDR1 MNHEY and CDR2 SVGAGI. V was shortened by 5 bases and J by 2 bases, with 10 bases between the two germline ends. The CDR3 is CASSNPGTYEQYF. The CDR3 DNA follows: TGTGCCAGCAGTAACCCGGGAACCTACGAGCAGTACTTC.

This clone has a single count. The V and J genes are TRBV5-5 and TRBJ1-1; D unresolved. CDR3 length: 14 amino acids. Looked up from germline, CDR1 is SGHKS and CDR2 is YYEKEE (reference sequence). Trimming shortened V by 2 bases and J by 7 bases, and 15 bases separated the two germline ends. The CDR3 region is CASSLLILGGEAFF. The CDR3 region has the DNA TGTGCCAGCAGCTTACTTATTCTCGGTGGTGAAGCTTTCTTT.

The J gene is TRBJ2-3, the V gene TRBV7-8; a weak D match, TRBD1 (6 bases). V was trimmed by 1 base and J by 6 bases, leaving 11 bases between them. CDR3 length equals 14 residues. Germline V CDR1 and CDR2: SGHVS, FQNEAQ. The CDR3 sequence is CASSLGTVWDTQYF. CDR3 sequence (DNA): TGTGCCAGCAGCTTAGGGACAGTCTGGGATACGCAGTATTTT.

V gene TRBV28 combines with J gene TRBJ2-1; D gene unclear. The germline V gene has CDR1 MDHEN and CDR2 SYDVKM. CDR3 length: 14 amino acids. Deletions cut 4 bases from V and 9 bases from J, with 16 bases between. The CDR3 reads CASSSRPARSEQFF. CDR3 sequence (DNA): TGTGCCAGCAGTTCCCGGCCCGCCCGTAGTGAGCAGTTCTTC.

The chain carries TRBV28 and TRBJ2-5, with 8 positions matching TRBD1. The length of the CDR3 is 15 residues. Germline CDR1 and CDR2: MDHEN and SYDVKM. Germline trimming cut 8 bases from V and 4 bases from J; bases unmatched to any gene: 12. CDR3 sequence: CASSARAGGGETQYF. As DNA, the CDR3 is TGTGCCAGCTCCGCAAGGGCAGGGGGCGGAGAGACCCAGTACTTC.

This clone is a singleton in its sample. The chain is built from TRBV7-9 and TRBJ2-7, with D possibly called TRBD1 or TRBD2 (5 bases each). Per the germline V gene, CDR1 is SEHNR and CDR2 is FQNEAQ (reference sequence). The V gene lost 3 bases and the J gene lost 6 bases, with 15 bases spanning the gap. The CDR3 covers 14 residues. CDR3 sequence: CASSLGRYLAEQYF. CDR3 coding DNA: TGTGCCAGCAGCTTGGGACGGTATTTGGCCGAGCAGTACTTC.

This clone was seen only once. J is TRBJ2-7 and V is TRBV28, with D possibly matching TRBD1 (6 bases). Germline loops: CDR1 MDHEN, CDR2 SYDVKM. The CDR3 totals 14 residues. V dropped 2 bases and J dropped 4 bases, with 12 bases sitting between them. The CDR3 region is CASSLQGLNYEQYF. Here the CDR3 DNA reads TGTGCCAGCAGTTTACAGGGGCTCAATTACGAGCAGTACTTC.

The chain couples TRBV28 to TRBJ2-3, with D uncertain. The CDR3 extends over 14 amino acids. With 3 bases removed from V and 6 bases from J, the gap between germline ends came to 13 bases. Looked up from germline, CDR1 is MDHEN and CDR2 is SYDVKM. The CDR3, as DNA: TGTGCCAGCAGTTTTACCCGTTTAGGGGATACGCAGTATTTT. Translating gives CASSFTRLGDTQYF.

This clone was found a few times. The chain has TRBV27 and TRBJ2-7; 9 bases match TRBD1. J gave up 3 bases and V 6 bases, and 6 bases lay outside the gene matches. The germline V gene has CDR1 MNHEY and CDR2 SMNVEV (reference sequence). CDR3 length equals 14 residues. This CDR3 is CASSPWGQGYEQYF. DNA of the CDR3: TGTGCCAGCAGCCCATGGGGACAGGGCTACGAGCAGTACTTC.

This chain uses TRBV2 with TRBJ2-7; D perhaps matches TRBD1 (5 bases). This CDR3 spans 14 amino acids. Deletions cut 5 bases from V and 2 bases from J, with 13 bases between. Germline loops: CDR1 SNHLY, CDR2 FYNNEI. The CDR3 DNA sequence: TGTGCCAGCAGTCCCCCCGACAGACCCTACGAGCAGTACTTC. Amino acid sequence: CASSPPDRPYEQYF.

The rearrangement joins TRBV19 to TRBJ1-2, with 7 bases matching TRBD1. Trimming took 6 bases from V and 2 from J; bases not matched to a gene: 9. The CDR3 is 15 residues long. Germline V CDR1 and CDR2: LNHDA, SQIVND (reference sequence). The CDR3 region has the DNA TGTGCCAGTAGCCCAATCCTACAGGGGAACTATGGCTACACCTTC. Its protein is CASSPILQGNYGYTF. Together with reference TRBV19 and TRBJ1-2, the CDR3 gives the full variable domain: DGGITQSPKYLFRKEGQNVTLSCEQNLNHDAMYWYRQDPGQGLRLIYYSQIVNDFQKGDIAEGYSVSREKKESFPLTVTSAQKNPTAFYLCASSPILQGNYGYTFGSGTRLTVV.

This chain joins TRBV28 and TRBJ2-5, with a possible D match to TRBD1 (6 bases). Deletions cut 6 bases from V and 5 bases from J, with 13 bases between. This CDR3 spans 13 amino acids. Germline V CDR1 and CDR2: MDHEN, SYDVKM. This chain's CDR3 is CASSRRGTETQYF. CDR3 DNA: TGTGCCAGCAGCCGCAGGGGCACGGAGACCCAGTACTTC.